This TCR beta chain was identified in a study of PD-1 blockade in classical Hodgkin lymphoma. About the research overall: Every 2 weeks, patients got 3 mg/kg intravenous nivolumab. Study-wide results and caveats: After ASCT, patients who started nivolumab under 1 year later were excluded. The study reported lower baseline TCR diversity in newly diagnosed patients than in healthy donors.

Profiled with immunoSEQ multiplex PCR; TCRdb holds only in-frame clones, not every one. The data contain 90,000 to 100,000 clones, about four fifths of them singletons. Concerning this clone itself: Antigen: not known.

The patients all showed relapse after autologous stem cell transplantation, while their brentuximab vedotin exposure varied. Best overall response was complete response, partial response or progressive disease in these relapsed/refractory classical Hodgkin lymphoma patients. This CDR3 has 15 residues. The trim removed 6 bases at V and 5 bases at J, leaving 10 bases unmatched. Germline assignment: CDR1 MRHNA and CDR2 SNTAGT. The origin of this receptor is a human donor with classical Hodgkin lymphoma. The rearrangement links TRBV6-4 to TRBJ2-1, with 7 bases matching TRBD1. Source: peripheral blood mononuclear cells (PBMCs), taken before the second cycle of nivolumab. This CDR3 reads CASRREGGIHNEQFF. The CDR3, as DNA: TGTGCCAGCAGAAGAGAAGGGGGCATACACAATGAGCAGTTCTTC.